A single sample is the source of the 32 T cell receptor beta chains below, sequenced in a study of T-cell reconstitution after alpha-beta-depleted transplantation in children. Study findings and constraints: Newly made T cells mostly supplied T-cell counts and diversity one year after transplant.

Preparation of the TCRbeta library involved a method that used unique molecular identifiers. TCRdb re-called the PCR reads with MiXCR, one entry per CDR3 protein. In the table there are 250,000 to 300,000 distinct CDR3 sequences, around 7.1% of which are singletons. No antigen has been identified for these receptors. The source was peripheral blood, collected 360 days after TCRalphabeta/CD19-depleted stem cell transplant. The origin of the receptors is a female patient under 10 years old who had a stem cell transplant for Fanconi anemia, so the T cells may come from the graft donor.

This clonotype was counted ten times or more. The chain has TRBV29-1 and TRBJ1-2; 9 positions agree with TRBD1. V trimming: 4 bases; J trimming: 3 bases; junction bases outside the gene matches: 3. The V gene's germline CDR1 is SQVTM and CDR2 ANQGSEA. The CDR3 is made up of 13 amino acids. CDR3 in amino acids: CSVADRGDYGYTF. For the CDR3, the DNA is TGCAGCGTTGCGGACAGGGGTGACTATGGCTACACCTTC.

Ten or more counts support this clonotype. This chain joins TRBV7-9 and TRBJ1-5, with D hard to call. Germline V CDR1 and CDR2: SEHNR, FQNEAQ (reference sequence). Trimming took 5 bases from V and 3 from J, leaving 5 bases between them. The CDR3 has 12 amino acids. The CDR3 coding sequence is TGTGCCAGCAGCGCCCTCAATCAGCCCCAGCATTTT. This sequence encodes CASSALNQPQHF.

Many counts were recorded for this clonotype. The rearrangement joins TRBV9 to TRBJ2-1, with 7 bases that match TRBD2. CDR1 and CDR2 (germline): SGDLS, YYNGEE. The CDR3 is 16 residues long. The ends lost 5 bases at V and 4 bases at J; junction bases unmatched: 12. Here the CDR3 reads CASSRLAEPEYNEQFF. CDR3 sequence (DNA): TGTGCCAGCAGTCGACTAGCCGAACCTGAATACAATGAGCAGTTCTTC.

V and J are TRBV12-5 and TRBJ2-7, with TRBD1 matching over 8 bases. Germline CDR1 reads LGHNT; CDR2 reads FRNRAP. V was pared by 5 bases and J by 6 bases, with 9 bases of the junction left unmatched. This CDR3 comprises 14 residues. The CDR3 DNA sequence: TGTGCTAGTGGTGGCGACGGACAGGGCTCCGAGCAGTACGTC. Its translation is CASGGDGQGSEQYV.

The V gene is TRBV7-8, the J gene TRBJ2-7; D gene ambiguous. Germline V gene lookup returns CDR1 SGHVS and CDR2 FQNEAQ. This CDR3 contains 15 residues. Trimming shortened V by 1 base and J by 5 bases, and 15 bases separated the two germline ends. This chain's CDR3 is CASSLGPGPPDEQYF. As DNA, the CDR3 is TGTGCCAGCAGCTTAGGGCCAGGCCCCCCGGACGAGCAGTACTTC.

CDR3 DNA: TGTGCCAGCAGTCCACCGGGCGCGATTGCGGGGATGAACACTGAAGCTTTCTTT. Translated, it gives CASSPPGAIAGMNTEAFF. The V call is TRBV12-3 or TRBV12-4, the J call TRBJ1-1; D call uncertain. CDR3 length equals 18 residues. V lost 5 bases to trimming and J lost 0 bases, with 22 bases between them.

The chain combines TRBV18 with TRBJ2-2; TRBD2 matches 7 bases. This CDR3 is built from 15 residues. Trimming at V came to 6 bases and at J to 3 bases, leaving 7 bases not matched to a gene. From germline, CDR1 is KGHSH and CDR2 LQKENI. CDR3 sequence: CASSLNREDTGELFF. DNA for the CDR3: TGTGCCAGCTCCCTGAACCGGGAGGACACCGGGGAGCTGTTTTTT. The full variable domain, in which reference TRBV18 and TRBJ2-2 provide the parts outside the CDR3, is NAGVMQNPRHLVRRRGQEARLRCSPMKGHSHVYWYRQLPEEGLKFMVYLQKENIIDESGMPKERFSAEFPKEGPSILRIQQVVRGDSAAYFCASSLNREDTGELFFGEGSRLTVL.

This clonotype was seen at least ten times. V and J are TRBV10-2 and TRBJ1-1; possible D gene TRBD1, 6 bases. Per germline, CDR1 WSHSY and CDR2 SAAADI. The CDR3 is 16 residues long. V lost 7 bases, J lost 1 base, and 19 bases lay in between. CDR3 residues: CASTSYVGGSNTEAFF. The CDR3 nucleotides read TGCGCCAGCACATCTTACGTGGGGGGCTCGAACACTGAAGCTTTCTTT.

This clonotype was seen many times. V gene TRBV29-1 combines with J gene TRBJ1-2; 9 nucleotides match TRBD1. J was trimmed by 7 bases and V by 4 bases; bases with no gene match: 13. CDR3 length: 15 amino acids. Germline V CDR1 and CDR2: SQVTM, ANQGSEA. CDR3 DNA sequence: TGCAGCGTTGCCAACCGGGACAGGGTGATGGGTGGCTACACCTTC. Its protein product is CSVANRDRVMGGYTF.

This clonotype was recorded many times. The CDR3 DNA reads TGCGCCAGCAGCCAAGATGAGAATAGCGGGAGTTGGTCCTACAATGAGCAGTTCTTC. Encoded protein: CASSQDENSGSWSYNEQFF. V and J are TRBV4-1 and TRBJ2-1; TRBD2 matches 9 bases. Germline CDR1 reads MGHRA; CDR2 reads YSYEKL. Unmatched junction bases numbered 10, after V lost 0 bases and J lost 1 base. There are 19 residues in the CDR3.

This clonotype was recorded many times. This sequence joins TRBV20-1 and TRBJ1-2, with D perhaps matching TRBD1 (5 bases). The CDR3 is 13 residues long. V was cut by 5 bases and J by 4 bases, with 14 bases left in between. Germline V gene sequence: CDR1 DFQATT, CDR2 SNEGSKA (reference sequence). In nucleotides, the CDR3 is TGCAGTGCTCAAGGGAGGGGCGGCTATGGCTACACCTTC. Translation: CSAQGRGGYGYTF.

This clonotype was found a few times. The chain employs TRBV5-5 and TRBJ2-1; 12 nucleotides line up with TRBD2. CDR1 SGHKS and CDR2 YYEKEE come from the germline V gene (reference sequence). The ends lost 4 bases at V and 4 bases at J; junction bases unmatched: 6. There are 16 residues in the CDR3. The CDR3 DNA reads TGTGCCAGCAGCAACCTAGCGGGGGGGCGTTACAATGAGCAGTTCTTC. This sequence encodes CASSNLAGGRYNEQFF.

The chain combines TRBV20-1 with TRBJ2-3, with a possible D match to TRBD2 (7 bases). The germline gives CDR1 DFQATT, CDR2 SNEGSKA (reference sequence). The CDR3 length is 13 residues. CDR3 DNA: TGCACAGGGAGGGGGGTAGCAGCAGATACGCAGTATTTT. This translates into CTGRGVAADTQYF.

Ten or more counts support this clonotype. This chain uses TRBV28 with TRBJ2-4, with unresolved D. The CDR3 has 17 amino acids. Trimming stripped 4 bases from V and 7 bases from J, with 23 bases between. Germline lookup yields CDR1 MDHEN and CDR2 SYDVKM. The CDR3 bases are TGTGCCAGCAGTTCCGCCGAAGGCCTCTTCATGGGGAACATTCAGTACTTC. Encoded protein: CASSSAEGLFMGNIQYF.

At least ten counts were recorded for this clonotype. V is TRBV7-3 and J is TRBJ1-1; D is unresolved. This CDR3 is built from 13 residues. Trimming removed 5 bases at V and 3 bases at J, with 10 bases between. CDR1 SGHTA and CDR2 FQGTGA come from the germline V gene. The DNA of the CDR3 is TGTGCCAGCAGCGCCACAGACCACACTGAAGCTTTCTTT. The encoded protein is CASSATDHTEAFF.

This clonotype has a count of ten or more. The V gene is TRBV7-9, the J gene TRBJ2-1, with 10 positions matching TRBD2. The CDR3 totals 17 residues. Unmatched junction bases numbered 16, after V lost 6 bases and J lost 8 bases. CDR1 is SEHNR and CDR2 is FQNEAQ in the germline V gene (reference sequence). In DNA form, the CDR3 reads TGTGCCAGCAGATCCCGACGGGCTAGCGGGAGTTACTATGAGCAGTTCTTC. Translating it yields CASRSRRASGSYYEQFF.

This clonotype was seen a handful of times. The V gene is TRBV5-1, the J gene TRBJ2-1; D is undetermined. Germline CDR1 reads SGHRS; CDR2 reads YFSETQ. V was pared by 4 bases and J by 3 bases, with 17 bases between. The CDR3 is 16 residues long. CDR3 nucleotides: TGCGCCAGCAGCATGGGCCTTTCCCCCGTCTACAATGAGCAGTTCTTC. Translated: CASSMGLSPVYNEQFF.

The sample holds a few counts of this clonotype. V is TRBV2 and J is TRBJ1-1; tentatively, D is TRBD1 (5 bases). There are 10 residues in the CDR3. V lost 11 bases, J lost 11 bases, and 15 bases lay in between. Looked up from germline, CDR1 is SNHLY and CDR2 is FYNNEI. This chain's CDR3 is CARQRGSAFF. CDR3 nucleotides: TGTGCCCGGCAAAGGGGCTCCGCTTTCTTT.

This clonotype was found many times. This chain joins TRBV20-1 and TRBJ2-1; 9 bases agree with TRBD2. The V and J ends lost 1 base and 6 bases, in that order; junction bases with no gene match: 10. This CDR3 spans 16 amino acids. Germline-derived CDR1 and CDR2 are DFQATT and SNEGSKA (reference sequence). The CDR3, as DNA: TGCAGTGCTAGAGGGTCTGCTAGCGGGGCCTCCAATGAGCAGTTCTTC. It translates to CSARGSASGASNEQFF.

The sample holds many counts of this clonotype. This sequence joins TRBV12-3 or TRBV12-4 and TRBJ2-5, with a possible D match to TRBD1 (5 bases). Trimming left V 1 base short and J 2 bases short, with 17 bases between. The CDR3 is 17 amino acids. The CDR3 sequence: CASSLGDSTDIQETQYF. CDR3 sequence (DNA): TGTGCCAGCAGTTTAGGCGACAGTACCGACATACAAGAGACCCAGTACTTC.

This clonotype was detected only a few times. The V and J genes are TRBV15 and TRBJ2-6; 11 bases line up with TRBD1. There are 20 residues in the CDR3. V shed 1 base, J shed 2 bases, and the junction held 10 bases outside the gene matches. Germline-derived CDR1 and CDR2 are LNHNV and YYDKDF (reference sequence). The CDR3 protein is CATSRALPGQGVAGANVLTF. CDR3 DNA: TGTGCCACCAGCAGAGCTCTACCGGGACAGGGGGTAGCTGGGGCCAACGTCCTGACTTTC.

This clonotype was recorded at least ten times. The J gene is TRBJ2-6, the V gene TRBV3-1; D might be TRBD1 (6 bases). V was clipped by 3 bases and J by 2 bases, with 8 bases between them. CDR1 and CDR2 from the germline V gene are LGHDT and YNNKEL (reference sequence). This CDR3 is 15 amino acids long. The CDR3, as DNA: TGTGCCAGCAGCCACAGGGGAACTGGGGCCAACGTCCTGACTTTC. Its protein is CASSHRGTGANVLTF.

In this sample, this clonotype turned up a few times. This chain joins TRBV7-6 and TRBJ2-1, with 13 nucleotides matching TRBD2. The V gene's germline CDR1 is SGHVS and CDR2 FNYEAQ. The CDR3 runs to 16 residues. J lost 10 bases, V lost 5 bases, and 11 bases had no gene match. This CDR3 is CASSPGWGLAGTEQFF. In DNA form, the CDR3 reads TGTGCCAGCAGCCCCGGTTGGGGACTAGCGGGAACCGAGCAGTTCTTC.

This clonotype was observed at least ten times. The chain has TRBV12-3 or TRBV12-4 and TRBJ2-3; D gene uncertain. V was cut by 3 bases and J by 4 bases, with 11 bases left in between. The CDR3 has 14 residues. The CDR3, as DNA: TGTGCCAGCAGTTTCTCCTCAAGTTCAGATACGCAGTATTTT. Protein: CASSFSSSSDTQYF.

This clonotype was detected many times. This sequence joins TRBV25-1 and TRBJ1-2; D remains ambiguous. With 1 base removed from V and 5 bases from J, the gap between germline ends came to 5 bases. Germline V gives CDR1 MGHDK, CDR2 SYGVNS. CDR3 size: 12 residues. CDR3 nucleotide sequence: TGTGCCAGCAGTGAATCCGGGTATGGCTACACCTTC. Its translation: CASSESGYGYTF.

This clonotype was recorded a few times. This chain links TRBV7-2 with TRBJ2-7, with 7 bases aligning to TRBD2. In germline, CDR1 is SGHTA, CDR2 FQGNSA. The CDR3 is 14 amino acids. With V trimmed by 1 base and J by 6 bases, 6 bases remained unmatched. CDR3 nucleotide sequence: TGTGCCAGCAGCTTAGTTCGGGGGGATTCCGAGCAGTACTTC. Protein: CASSLVRGDSEQYF.

This clonotype was seen repeatedly, ten times or more. This sequence joins TRBV27 and TRBJ2-7, with D uncertain. Trimming took 5 bases from V and 4 from J, leaving 15 bases between them. Per the germline V gene, CDR1 is MNHEY and CDR2 is SMNVEV (reference sequence). The CDR3 has 14 residues. The chain's CDR3 is CASSRLFRGYEQYF. The DNA for the CDR3 is TGTGCCAGCAGTCGATTGTTCAGAGGTTACGAGCAGTACTTC.

The chain links TRBV9 to TRBJ2-3; 12 nucleotides align to TRBD2. The CDR3 runs to 15 residues. CDR1 and CDR2 (germline): SGDLS, YYNGEE. V was pared by 0 bases and J by 4 bases, with 0 bases of the junction left unmatched. The CDR3 DNA reads as TGTGCCAGCAGCGTAGCTAGCGGGGGGGCAGATACGCAGTATTTT. Its protein product is CASSVASGGADTQYF.

This clonotype was observed many times. The chain combines TRBV6-5 with TRBJ1-1; 8 positions agree with TRBD1. Trimming took 2 bases from V and 4 from J; bases not matched to a gene: 0. CDR3 length: 13 residues. Germline CDR1 MNHEY, CDR2 SVGAGI. CDR3 bases: TGTGCCAGCAGTTACACAGGGGGCACTGAAGCTTTCTTT. Translating gives CASSYTGGTEAFF.

This clonotype was recorded many times. The V gene is TRBV7-2, the J gene TRBJ2-4; a possible D gene is TRBD1 (5 bases). V was cut by 3 bases and J by 0 bases, with 6 bases left in between. The germline gives CDR1 SGHTA, CDR2 FQGNSA. The CDR3 loop spans 14 amino acids. CDR3 sequence: CASSLTVAKNIQYF. In DNA, the CDR3 is TGTGCCAGCAGCTTGACAGTAGCCAAAAACATTCAGTACTTC.

Many counts were recorded for this clonotype. J is TRBJ2-3 and V is TRBV11-2; the D gene is possibly TRBD2 (5 bases). The germline V and J ends were trimmed by 4 bases and 3 bases, with 5 bases remaining between them. This CDR3 region has 12 residues. CDR1 SGHAT and CDR2 FQNNGV come from the germline V gene. CDR3 protein: CASSWTTDTQYF. The DNA for the CDR3 is TGTGCCAGCAGCTGGACTACAGATACGCAGTATTTT.

This clonotype has just a few counts. The chain carries TRBV20-1 and TRBJ2-4; D possibly corresponds to TRBD2 (5 bases). The V gene lost 6 bases and the J gene lost 7 bases, with 19 bases spanning the gap. Germline V lookup: CDR1 DFQATT, CDR2 SNEGSKA (reference sequence). The CDR3 is 14 residues long. The CDR3 sequence is CSALPGILANIQYF. The CDR3 coding sequence is TGCAGTGCACTCCCGGGGATTCTGGCGAACATTCAGTACTTC.